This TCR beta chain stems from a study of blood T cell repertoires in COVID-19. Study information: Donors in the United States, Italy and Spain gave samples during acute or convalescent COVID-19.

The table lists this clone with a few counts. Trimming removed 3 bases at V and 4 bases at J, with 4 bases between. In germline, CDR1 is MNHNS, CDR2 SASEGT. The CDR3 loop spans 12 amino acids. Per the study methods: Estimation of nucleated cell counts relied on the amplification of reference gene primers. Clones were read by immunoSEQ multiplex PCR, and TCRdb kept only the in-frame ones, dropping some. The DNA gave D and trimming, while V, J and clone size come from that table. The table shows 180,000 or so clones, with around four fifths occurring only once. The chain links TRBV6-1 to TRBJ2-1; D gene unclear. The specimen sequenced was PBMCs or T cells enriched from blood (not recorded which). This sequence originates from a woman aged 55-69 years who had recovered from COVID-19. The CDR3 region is CASSDRYNEQFF. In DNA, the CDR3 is TGTGCCAGCAGTGACAGGTACAATGAGCAGTTCTTC.